This TCR beta chain stems from a study of CD8 T cells in Susac syndrome. Overall study results and limits: As the study acknowledged, the number of individuals in its TCR sequencing and HLA analysis was relatively small.

This CDR3 contains 17 residues. Germline loops: CDR1 SGHTA, CDR2 FQGTGA. The V and J ends lost 5 bases and 0 bases, in that order; junction bases with no gene match: 3. It was with random hexamers that about 0.45 to 1 ug RNA was reverse transcribed. Amplification of TCR beta CDR3 was carried out by immunoSEQ multiplex PCR, which covered 54 Vbeta and 13 Jbeta segments. A single record per CDR3 protein comes from TCRdb applying MiXCR to the immunoSEQ multiplex PCR reads. The table records roughly 190,000 distinct CDR3 sequences, over 85% of them present only once. For this clonotype: Its antigen is not known.

The study sequenced TCR beta in blood CD8+ and CD4+ T cells. While CD8+ and CD4+ T cells were isolated negatively, TEMRA cells were enriched by FACS. The sequencing input was CD4+ T cells from PBMCs. This clonotype was sampled from a human donor in good health. The chain employs TRBV7-3 and TRBJ2-6, with 11 bases identical to TRBD1. CDR3 amino acids: CASSRTGGGSGANVLTF. The CDR3 nucleotides read TGTGCCAGCAGCCGGACAGGGGGCGGCTCTGGGGCCAACGTCCTGACTTTC. Looking up the rest from reference TRBV7-3 and TRBJ2-6 gives the full variable domain: GAGVSQTPSNKVTEKGKYVELRCDPISGHTALYWYRQSLGQGPEFLIYFQGTGAADDSGLPNDRFFAVRPEGSVSTLKIQRTERGDSAVYLCASSRTGGGSGANVLTFGAGSRLTVL.